A single T cell receptor (beta chain) is shown here with its context. Because the CDR3's place on the DNA is in doubt, the DNA is left out and the CDR3 is given as listed by TCRdb. This specimen belongs to a study of technical replicates of blood from several donors. Assay: immunoSEQ multiplex PCR; the TCRdb copy retains only in-frame clones and omits some. The sample holds around 100,000 clones, about 95% seen once. Germline V gives CDR1 LNHDA, CDR2 SQIVND (reference sequence). The CDR3 is 16 amino acids long, termini counted. This clonotype originated in a human donor in good health. The specimen was T cells isolated from PBMCs. This chain uses TRBV19 with TRBJ1-1; the table's D call TRBD1 went unverified against the DNA. CDR3 sequence: CASSTIFGQENTEAFF.